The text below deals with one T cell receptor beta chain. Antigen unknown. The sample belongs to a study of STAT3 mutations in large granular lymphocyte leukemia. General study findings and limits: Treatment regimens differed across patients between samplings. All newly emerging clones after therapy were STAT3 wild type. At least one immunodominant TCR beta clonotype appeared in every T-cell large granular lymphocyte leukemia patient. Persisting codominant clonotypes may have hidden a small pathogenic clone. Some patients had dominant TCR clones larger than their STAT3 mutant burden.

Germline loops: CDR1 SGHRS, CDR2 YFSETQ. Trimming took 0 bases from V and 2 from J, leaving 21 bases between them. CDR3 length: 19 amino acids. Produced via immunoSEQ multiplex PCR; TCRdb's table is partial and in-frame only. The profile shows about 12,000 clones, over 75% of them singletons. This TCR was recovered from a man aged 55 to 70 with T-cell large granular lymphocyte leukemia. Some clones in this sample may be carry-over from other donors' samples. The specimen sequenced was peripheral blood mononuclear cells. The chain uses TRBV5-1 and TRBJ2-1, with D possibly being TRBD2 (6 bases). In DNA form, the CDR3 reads TGCGCCAGCAGCTTGGGAAGTAGCGGTGCCTGGGCCACCTACAATGAGCAGTTCTTC. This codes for CASSLGSSGAWATYNEQFF. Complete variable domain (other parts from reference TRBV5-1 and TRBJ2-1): KAGVTQTPRYLIKTRGQQVTLSCSPISGHRSVSWYQQTPGQGLQFLFEYFSETQRNKGNFPGRFSGRQFSNSRSEMNVSTLELGDSALYLCASSLGSSGAWATYNEQFFGPGTRLTVL.